This T cell receptor (beta chain) was found in a study of patients and donors after allogeneic stem cell transplantation. TCRdb re-called the RT-PCR reads with MiXCR, one entry per CDR3 protein. The data show about 960,000 distinct CDR3 sequences, under 20% seen once. Germline CDR1 reads DFQATT; CDR2 reads SNEGSKA (reference sequence). V gave up 0 bases and J gave up 6 bases; unmatched junction bases: 10. The CDR3 has 15 residues. Only a few counts were recorded for this clonotype. This chain uses TRBV20-1 with TRBJ1-1, with 7 positions matching TRBD1. The clonotype was recovered from a human donor who was either an allogeneic HSCT recipient or a stem cell or donor lymphocyte infusion donor (not recorded which). It is not recorded whose cells these are; they may come from a transplant donor. Sequencing was performed on blood, either unsorted or a sorted T cell fraction (not recorded which). The CDR3 coding sequence is TGCAGTGCTAGAGAGCCAAGGCAAGGGGGCTCTGAAGCTTTCTTT. Amino acid sequence: CSAREPRQGGSEAFF.